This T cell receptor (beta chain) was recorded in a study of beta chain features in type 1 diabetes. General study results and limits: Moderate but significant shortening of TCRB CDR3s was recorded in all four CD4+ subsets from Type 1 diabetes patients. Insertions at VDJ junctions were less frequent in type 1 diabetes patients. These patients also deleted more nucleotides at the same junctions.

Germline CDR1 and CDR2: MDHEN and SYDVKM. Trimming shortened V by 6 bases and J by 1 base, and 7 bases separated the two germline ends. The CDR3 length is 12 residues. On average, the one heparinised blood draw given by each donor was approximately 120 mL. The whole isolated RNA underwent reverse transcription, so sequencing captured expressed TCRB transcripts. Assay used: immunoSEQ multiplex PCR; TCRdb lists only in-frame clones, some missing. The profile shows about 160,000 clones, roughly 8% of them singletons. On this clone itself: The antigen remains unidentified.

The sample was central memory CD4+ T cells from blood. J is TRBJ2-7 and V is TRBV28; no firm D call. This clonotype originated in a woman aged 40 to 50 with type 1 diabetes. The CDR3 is CASRGDSYEQYF. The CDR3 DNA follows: TGTGCCAGCAGAGGAGATTCCTACGAGCAGTACTTC.